The source of this T cell receptor (beta chain) is a study of blood T cells in healthy people across ages. Study-wide results and caveats: Naive and antigen-experienced cells could not be conclusively compared, given unsorted PBMCs. Diversity estimates from one million T cells were considered underestimates. There were more naive CD4+ cells and higher diversity in long-lived donors than in aged donors. Per million T cells, TCR beta diversity dropped about linearly as age rose.

V shed 6 bases, J shed 7 bases, and the junction held 4 bases outside the gene matches. This CDR3 contains 14 residues. CDR1 is SGHTA, CDR2 FQGNSA, per germline. In regard to this clonotype: What it binds is not known.

For the second PCR, which ran for 7 to 11 cycles, a sample-barcoded 5' primer and a J-beta primer mix were used. TCRdb recomputed calls from the 5' RACE reads with MiXCR, one row per CDR3 protein. This sample has 590,000 or so distinct CDR3 sequences, with approximately 30% found just once. The receptor comes from a woman older than 75 in good health. This chain joins TRBV7-2 and TRBJ2-1, with 12 positions matching TRBD2. The sequenced sample was blood. CDR3 nucleotide sequence: TGTGCCAGCAGGTGGACTAGCGGGGCGAATGAGCAGTTCTTC. It encodes CASRWTSGANEQFF.